This entry features one T cell receptor (beta chain) sequence. Its target is unknown. This sample was included in a study of cytomegalovirus exposure and HLA in healthy donors. Germline V CDR1 and CDR2: SGHAT, FQNNGV. V lost 4 bases to trimming and J lost 8 bases; unmatched junction nucleotides: 6. There are 14 residues in the CDR3. General study findings and limits: While the bulk of TCR sequences proved rare, some public TCRs turned up in many donors.

PCR involved 60 Vbeta and 13 Jbeta primers. Generated by immunoSEQ multiplex PCR, the TCRdb table keeps only in-frame clones and is missing some. In the table there are 150,000 to 200,000 clones, about 80% of which are singletons. The donors comprised healthy bone marrow donors. V is TRBV11-2 and J is TRBJ2-1; 9 bases are a match to TRBD2. The sequence was collected from a man younger than 30 in good health and CMV-seropositive. Source material: PBMCs. The CDR3 sequence: CASSSGGGAYEQFF. The CDR3, as DNA: TGTGCCAGCAGCTCCGGCGGGGGGGCATATGAGCAGTTCTTC.